This TCR beta chain was sequenced for a study of blood T cell repertoires in COVID-19. Generated by immunoSEQ multiplex PCR, the TCRdb table keeps only in-frame clones and is missing some. This table has about 210,000 clones, around three quarters appearing once. CDR1 and CDR2 (germline): SGDLS, YYNGEE. V dropped 3 bases and J dropped 0; count of bases not matched to a gene: 5. CDR3 length: 15 residues. Sequenced material: peripheral blood. The rearrangement links TRBV9 to TRBJ1-1; 7 bases line up with TRBD1. The receptor was isolated from a woman aged 65 to 85 with acute or convalescent COVID-19. Here the CDR3 reads CASSDQGGVNTEAFF. DNA of the CDR3: TGTGCCAGCAGCGACCAAGGGGGCGTGAACACTGAAGCTTTCTTT.